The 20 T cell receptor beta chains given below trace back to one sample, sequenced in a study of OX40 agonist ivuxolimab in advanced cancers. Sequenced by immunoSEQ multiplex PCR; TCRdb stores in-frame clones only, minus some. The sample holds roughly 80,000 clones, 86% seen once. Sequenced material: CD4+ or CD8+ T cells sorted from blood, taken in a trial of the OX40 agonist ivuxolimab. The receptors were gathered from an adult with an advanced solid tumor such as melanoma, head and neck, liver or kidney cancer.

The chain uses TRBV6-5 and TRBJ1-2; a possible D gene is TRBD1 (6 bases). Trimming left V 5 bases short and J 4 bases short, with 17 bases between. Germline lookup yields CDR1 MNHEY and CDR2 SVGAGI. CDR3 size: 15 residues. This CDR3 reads CASSIEGGISYGYTF. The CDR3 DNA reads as TGTGCCAGCAGTATAGAGGGGGGGATCAGCTATGGCTACACCTTC.

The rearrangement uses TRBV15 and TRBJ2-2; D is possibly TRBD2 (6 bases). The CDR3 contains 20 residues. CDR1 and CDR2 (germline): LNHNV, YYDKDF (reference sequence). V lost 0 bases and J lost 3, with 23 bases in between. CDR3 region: CATSRDKGGVSRPDTGELFF. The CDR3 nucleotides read TGTGCCACCAGCAGAGATAAGGGCGGGGTTAGCCGCCCGGACACCGGGGAGCTGTTTTTT. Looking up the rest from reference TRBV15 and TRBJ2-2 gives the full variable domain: DAMVIQNPRYQVTQFGKPVTLSCSQTLNHNVMYWYQQKSSQAPKLLFHYYDKDFNNEADTPDNFQSRRPNTSFCFLDIRSPGLGDTAMYLCATSRDKGGVSRPDTGELFFGEGSRLTVL.

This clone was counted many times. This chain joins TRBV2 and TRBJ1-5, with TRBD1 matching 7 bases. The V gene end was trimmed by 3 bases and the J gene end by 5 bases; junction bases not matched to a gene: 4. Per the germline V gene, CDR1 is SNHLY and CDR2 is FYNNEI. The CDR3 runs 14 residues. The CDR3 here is CASSENRGYQPQHF. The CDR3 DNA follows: TGTGCCAGCAGTGAGAACAGGGGCTATCAGCCCCAGCATTTT.

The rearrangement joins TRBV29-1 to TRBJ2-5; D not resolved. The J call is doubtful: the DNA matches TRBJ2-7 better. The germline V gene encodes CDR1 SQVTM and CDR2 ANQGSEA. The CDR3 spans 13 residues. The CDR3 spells CSVGSPSSYEQYF. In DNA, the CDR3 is TGCAGCGTGGGGTCCCCGAGCTCCTACGAGCAGTACTTC.

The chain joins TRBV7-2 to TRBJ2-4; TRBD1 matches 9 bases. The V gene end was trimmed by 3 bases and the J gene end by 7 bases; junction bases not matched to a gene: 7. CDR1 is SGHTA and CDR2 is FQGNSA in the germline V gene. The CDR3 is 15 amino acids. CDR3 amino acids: CASSLFSGTGNIQYF. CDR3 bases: TGTGCCAGCAGCTTGTTCTCCGGGACAGGGAACATTCAGTACTTC.

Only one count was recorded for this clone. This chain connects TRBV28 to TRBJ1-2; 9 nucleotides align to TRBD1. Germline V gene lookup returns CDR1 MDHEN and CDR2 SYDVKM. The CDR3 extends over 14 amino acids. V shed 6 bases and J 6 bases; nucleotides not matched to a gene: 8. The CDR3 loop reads CASRGGDRDHGYTF. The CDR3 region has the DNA TGTGCCAGCAGGGGGGGGGACAGGGACCATGGCTACACCTTC.

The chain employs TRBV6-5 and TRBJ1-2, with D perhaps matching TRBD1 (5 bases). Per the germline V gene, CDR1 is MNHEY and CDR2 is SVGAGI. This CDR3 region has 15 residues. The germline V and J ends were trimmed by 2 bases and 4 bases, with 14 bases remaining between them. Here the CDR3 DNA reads TGTGCCAGCAGTTACGGGACCAGGGCGGTCTATGGCTACACCTTC. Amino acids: CASSYGTRAVYGYTF.

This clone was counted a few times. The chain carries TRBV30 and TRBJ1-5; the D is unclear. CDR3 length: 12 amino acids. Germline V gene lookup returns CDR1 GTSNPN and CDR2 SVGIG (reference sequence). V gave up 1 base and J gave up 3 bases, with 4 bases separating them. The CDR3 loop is CAWSAINQPQHF. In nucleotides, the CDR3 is TGTGCCTGGAGTGCGATCAATCAGCCCCAGCATTTT. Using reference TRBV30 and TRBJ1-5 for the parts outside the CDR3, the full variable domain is SQTIHQWPATLVQPVGSPLSLECTVEGTSNPNLYWYRQAAGRGLQLLFYSVGIGQISSEVPQNLSASRPQDRQFILSSKKLLLSDSGFYLCAWSAINQPQHFGDGTRLSIL.

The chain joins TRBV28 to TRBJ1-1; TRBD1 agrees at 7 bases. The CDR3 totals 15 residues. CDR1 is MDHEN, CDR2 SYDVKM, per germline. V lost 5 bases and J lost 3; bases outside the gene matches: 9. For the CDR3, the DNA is TGTGCCAGCAGTCCCGAGACAGGGACATACACTGAAGCTTTCTTT. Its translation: CASSPETGTYTEAFF.

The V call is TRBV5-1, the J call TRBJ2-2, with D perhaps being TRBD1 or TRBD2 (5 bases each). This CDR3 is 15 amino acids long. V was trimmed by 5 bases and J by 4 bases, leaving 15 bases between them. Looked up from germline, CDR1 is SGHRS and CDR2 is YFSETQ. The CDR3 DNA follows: TGCGCCAGCAGGCTCGGGGCGGCCTTCACCGGGGAGCTGTTTTTT. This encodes CASRLGAAFTGELFF.

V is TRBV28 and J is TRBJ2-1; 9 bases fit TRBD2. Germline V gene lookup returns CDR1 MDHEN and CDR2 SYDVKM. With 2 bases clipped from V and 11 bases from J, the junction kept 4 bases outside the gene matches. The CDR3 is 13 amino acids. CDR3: CASSLTSGLQQFF. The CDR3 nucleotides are TGTGCCAGCAGTTTAACTAGCGGGCTACAGCAGTTCTTC.

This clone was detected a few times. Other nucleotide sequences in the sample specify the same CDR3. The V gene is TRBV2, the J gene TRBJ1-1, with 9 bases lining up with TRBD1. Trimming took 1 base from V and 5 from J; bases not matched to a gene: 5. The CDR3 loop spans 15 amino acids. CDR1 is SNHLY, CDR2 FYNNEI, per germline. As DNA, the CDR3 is TGTGCCAGCAGTGAAGTGGGGACAGGGAGGACTGAAGCTTTCTTT. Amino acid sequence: CASSEVGTGRTEAFF.

CDR3 in amino acids: CASSDSGGRGYTF. The CDR3 DNA reads TGTGCCAGCAGTGATTCAGGGGGTAGGGGCTACACCTTC. The V call is TRBV6-1, the J call TRBJ1-2, with 7 bases lining up with TRBD1. Per germline, CDR1 MNHNS and CDR2 SASEGT. Trimming cost V 3 bases and J 8 bases; bases outside gene matches: 6. The CDR3 spans 13 residues.

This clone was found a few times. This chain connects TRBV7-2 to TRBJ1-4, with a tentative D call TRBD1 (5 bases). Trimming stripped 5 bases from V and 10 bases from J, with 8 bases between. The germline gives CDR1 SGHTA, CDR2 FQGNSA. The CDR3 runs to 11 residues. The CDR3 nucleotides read TGTGCCAGCAGCCAGGGACGAAAACTGTTTTTT. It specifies CASSQGRKLFF.

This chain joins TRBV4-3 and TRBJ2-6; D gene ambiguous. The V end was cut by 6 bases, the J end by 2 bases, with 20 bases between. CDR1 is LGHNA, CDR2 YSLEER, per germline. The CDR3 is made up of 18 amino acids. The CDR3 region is CASSASAARFTGANVLTF. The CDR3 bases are TGCGCCAGCAGTGCCTCCGCCGCTAGATTCACTGGGGCCAACGTCCTGACTTTC.

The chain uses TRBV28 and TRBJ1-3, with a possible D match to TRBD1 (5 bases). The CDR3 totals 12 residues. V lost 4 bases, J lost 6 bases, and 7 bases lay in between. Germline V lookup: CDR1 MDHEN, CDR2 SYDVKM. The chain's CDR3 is CASSSRVNTIYF. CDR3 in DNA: TGTGCCAGCAGTTCCAGGGTAAACACCATATATTTT.

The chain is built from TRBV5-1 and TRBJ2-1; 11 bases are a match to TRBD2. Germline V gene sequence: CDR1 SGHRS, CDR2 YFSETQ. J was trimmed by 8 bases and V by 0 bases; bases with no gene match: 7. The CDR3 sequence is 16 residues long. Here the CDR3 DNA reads TGCGCCAGCAGCTTGGGGACTAGCGGGCGTACCGATGAGCAGTTCTTC. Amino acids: CASSLGTSGRTDEQFF. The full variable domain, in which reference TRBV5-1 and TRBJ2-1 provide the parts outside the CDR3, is KAGVTQTPRYLIKTRGQQVTLSCSPISGHRSVSWYQQTPGQGLQFLFEYFSETQRNKGNFPGRFSGRQFSNSRSEMNVSTLELGDSALYLCASSLGTSGRTDEQFFGPGTRLTVL.

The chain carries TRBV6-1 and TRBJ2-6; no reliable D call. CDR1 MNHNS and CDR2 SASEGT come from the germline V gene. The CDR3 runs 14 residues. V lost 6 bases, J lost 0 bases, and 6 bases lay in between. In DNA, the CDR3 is TGTGCCAGCAGCCTTCTCTCTGGGGCCAACGTCCTGACTTTC. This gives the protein CASSLLSGANVLTF.

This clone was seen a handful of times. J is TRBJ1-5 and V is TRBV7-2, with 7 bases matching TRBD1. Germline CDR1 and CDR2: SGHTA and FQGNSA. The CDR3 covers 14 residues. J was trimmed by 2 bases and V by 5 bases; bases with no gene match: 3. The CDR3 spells CASSLGQGNQPQHF. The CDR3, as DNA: TGTGCCAGCAGCCTCGGACAGGGCAATCAGCCCCAGCATTTT.

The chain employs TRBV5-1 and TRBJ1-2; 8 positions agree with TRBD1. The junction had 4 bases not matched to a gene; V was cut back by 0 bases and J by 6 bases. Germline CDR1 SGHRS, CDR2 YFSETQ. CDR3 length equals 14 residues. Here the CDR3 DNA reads TGCGCCAGCAGCTTGGGGCAGGGGGCGGATGGCTACACCTTC. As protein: CASSLGQGADGYTF.